Listed below are T cell receptor beta chains from one sample, sequenced in a study of human T cells and chemical hapten exposure. Each CDR3 protein gets one entry after TCRdb re-called the RACE reads with MiXCR. The sample lists 35,000 to 55,000 distinct CDR3 sequences, 8.5% to 10% occurring once. The input for sequencing was whole blood, taken in connection with sensitization to the hapten diphenylcyclopropenone (DPC). These receptor sequences come from a woman younger than 45 with alopecia areata. Some clones in this sample may be carry-over from other donors' samples. The CDR3 runs from the conserved cysteine through the conserved F or W. The order of the fields is V gene, clone size, CDR3 length, J gene, D gene, CDR3 protein, CDR3 DNA. D genes are given only for firm matches. Clone size, where shown, is once, few, many, or a class for clones that have expanded.

v_call: TRBV20-1; clone_size: -; cdr3_length: 13; j_call: TRBJ1-4; d_call: -; cdr3_aa: CSAISGDPGKLFF; cdr3_nt: TGCAGTGCTATTTCAGGGGATCCGGGAAAACTGTTTTTT
v_call: TRBV7-7; clone_size: few; cdr3_length: 15; j_call: TRBJ2-2; d_call: TRBD1; cdr3_aa: CASSLETGGRGELFF; cdr3_nt: TGTGCCAGCAGCTTAGAGACAGGGGGGCGAGGGGAGCTGTTTTTT
v_call: TRBV7-2; clone_size: few; cdr3_length: 11; j_call: TRBJ2-3; d_call: -; cdr3_aa: CASSFINTQYF; cdr3_nt: TGTGCCAGCAGCTTTATAAATACGCAGTATTTT
v_call: TRBV3-1; clone_size: few; cdr3_length: 15; j_call: TRBJ1-1; d_call: TRBD1; cdr3_aa: CASSHPGTGSSEAFF; cdr3_nt: TGTGCCAGCAGCCACCCCGGGACAGGGTCGTCTGAAGCTTTCTTT
v_call: TRBV12-3/TRBV12-4; clone_size: medium-sized; cdr3_length: 14; j_call: TRBJ1-2; d_call: -; cdr3_aa: CASSLAGNYQGYTF; cdr3_nt: TGTGCCAGCAGTTTAGCAGGGAACTATCAAGGCTACACCTTC
v_call: TRBV6-4; clone_size: -; cdr3_length: 15; j_call: TRBJ2-1; d_call: TRBD2; cdr3_aa: CASSDSSGGANEQFF; cdr3_nt: TGTGCCAGCAGTGACTCTAGCGGGGGGGCCAATGAGCAGTTCTTC
v_call: TRBV11-2; clone_size: -; cdr3_length: 14; j_call: TRBJ2-3; d_call: -; cdr3_aa: CASSPAARTDTQYF; cdr3_nt: TGTGCCAGCAGCCCCGCTGCTCGCACAGATACGCAGTATTTT
v_call: TRBV10-3; clone_size: -; cdr3_length: 15; j_call: TRBJ1-2; d_call: -; cdr3_aa: CAISSQGGDAYGYTF; cdr3_nt: TGTGCCATCAGTTCCCAAGGGGGAGATGCCTATGGCTACACCTTC
v_call: TRBV11-2; clone_size: few; cdr3_length: 14; j_call: TRBJ2-1; d_call: TRBD1; cdr3_aa: CASSSDRGLGEQFF; cdr3_nt: TGTGCCAGCAGCTCGGACAGGGGGCTGGGTGAGCAGTTCTTC
v_call: TRBV12-3/TRBV12-4; clone_size: few; cdr3_length: 16; j_call: TRBJ2-2; d_call: -; cdr3_aa: CASSFARGQNTGELFF; cdr3_nt: TGTGCCAGCAGTTTTGCTAGGGGTCAGAACACCGGGGAGCTGTTTTTT
v_call: TRBV19; clone_size: many; cdr3_length: 14; j_call: TRBJ2-1; d_call: -; cdr3_aa: CASSMGGWGNEQFF; cdr3_nt: TGTGCCAGTAGTATGGGCGGGTGGGGCAATGAGCAGTTCTTC
v_call: TRBV6-6; clone_size: few; cdr3_length: 16; j_call: TRBJ2-1; d_call: TRBD2; cdr3_aa: CASSYNPGTSATEQFF; cdr3_nt: TGTGCCAGCAGTTACAACCCCGGGACTAGCGCCACTGAGCAGTTCTTC
v_call: TRBV28; clone_size: many; cdr3_length: 16; j_call: TRBJ1-6; d_call: -; cdr3_aa: CASRLSWDTNNSPLHF; cdr3_nt: TGTGCCAGCAGGCTTTCCTGGGACACGAATAATTCACCCCTCCACTTT
v_call: TRBV5-1; clone_size: few; cdr3_length: 15; j_call: TRBJ1-1; d_call: TRBD1; cdr3_aa: CASSGKDRGATEAFF; cdr3_nt: TGCGCCAGCAGCGGAAAGGACAGGGGGGCCACTGAAGCTTTCTTT
v_call: TRBV24-1; clone_size: many; cdr3_length: 15; j_call: TRBJ2-2; d_call: -; cdr3_aa: CATRGPDLNTGELFF; cdr3_nt: TGTGCCACCAGGGGACCCGATTTGAACACCGGGGAGCTGTTTTTT
v_call: TRBV7-2; clone_size: many; cdr3_length: 17; j_call: TRBJ2-1; d_call: -; cdr3_aa: CASSLEQELYRNNEQFF; cdr3_nt: TGTGCCAGCAGCTTAGAGCAAGAGCTCTACCGAAACAATGAGCAGTTCTTC
v_call: TRBV18; clone_size: few; cdr3_length: 15; j_call: TRBJ2-7; d_call: TRBD2; cdr3_aa: CASSPPLAGAHEQYF; cdr3_nt: TGTGCCAGCTCACCACCCCTAGCGGGAGCTCACGAGCAGTACTTC
v_call: TRBV2; clone_size: -; cdr3_length: 15; j_call: TRBJ1-6; d_call: -; cdr3_aa: CASEKEKGGLSPLHF; cdr3_nt: TGTGCCAGCGAGAAGGAAAAAGGGGGATTATCACCCCTCCACTTT